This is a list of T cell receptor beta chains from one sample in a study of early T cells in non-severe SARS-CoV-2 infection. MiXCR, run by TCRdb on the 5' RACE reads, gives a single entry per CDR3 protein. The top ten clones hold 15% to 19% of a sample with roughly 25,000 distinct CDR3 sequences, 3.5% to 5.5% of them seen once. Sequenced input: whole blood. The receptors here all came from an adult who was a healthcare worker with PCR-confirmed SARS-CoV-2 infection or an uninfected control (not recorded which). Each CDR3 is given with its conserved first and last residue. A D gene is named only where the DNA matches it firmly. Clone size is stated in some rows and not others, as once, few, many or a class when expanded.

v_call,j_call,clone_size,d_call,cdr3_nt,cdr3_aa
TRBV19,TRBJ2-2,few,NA,TGTGCCAGTAGCGTTAGCCCCAACACCGGGGAGCTGTTTTTT,CASSVSPNTGELFF
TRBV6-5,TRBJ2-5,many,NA,TGTGCCAGTGGGGAGGAGACCCAGTACTTC,CASGEETQYF
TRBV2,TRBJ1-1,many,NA,TGTGCCAGCGAAACCGGGACCGGACGCGTTCGGGCTTTCTTT,CASETGTGRVRAFF
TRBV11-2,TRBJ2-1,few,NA,TGTGCCAGCAGCCACGGGGAGGATGAGCAGTTCTTC,CASSHGEDEQFF
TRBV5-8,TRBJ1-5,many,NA,TGTGCCAGCAGCCACGGGATGGCTACCTTCAATCAGCCCCAGCATTTT,CASSHGMATFNQPQHF
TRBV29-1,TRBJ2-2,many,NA,TGCAGCGCCCGCTCGGGGCCAAACACCGGGGAGCTGTTTTTT,CSARSGPNTGELFF
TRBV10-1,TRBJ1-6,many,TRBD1,TGCGCCAGCAGTGAGCGACAGGGGGATAATTCACCCCTCCACTTT,CASSERQGDNSPLHF
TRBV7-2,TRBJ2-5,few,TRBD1,TGTGCCAGCAGCTTAGTTTCCGGGACAGGGGGTTCGGAGACCCAGTACTTC,CASSLVSGTGGSETQYF
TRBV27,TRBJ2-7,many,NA,TGTGCCAGCAGCTGGGTGAGCAGGGCTGACGAGCAGTACTTC,CASSWVSRADEQYF
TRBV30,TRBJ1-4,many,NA,TGTGCCTGGAGTCGGTGGCAGGCGACTAATGAAAAACTGTTTTTT,CAWSRWQATNEKLFF
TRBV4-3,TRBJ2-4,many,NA,TGCGCCAGCAGTGAGAAACTCAAAAACATTCAGTACTTC,CASSEKLKNIQYF
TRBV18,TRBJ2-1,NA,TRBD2,TGTGCCAGCTCACCACGCTCCCTAGCGGGAGTGGTAGTTATTGAGCAGTTCTTC,CASSPRSLAGVVVIEQFF
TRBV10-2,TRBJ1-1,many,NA,TGCGCCAGCAGTGTGACAGGCCAGGACACTGAAGCTTTCTTT,CASSVTGQDTEAFF
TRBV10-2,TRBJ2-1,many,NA,TGCGCCAGCAGTGGGAATTTGCCATACAATGAGCAGTTCTTC,CASSGNLPYNEQFF
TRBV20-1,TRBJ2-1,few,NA,TGCAGTGCTGGGACCGGTATCAATGAGCAGTTCTTC,CSAGTGINEQFF
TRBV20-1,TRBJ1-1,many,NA,TGCAGTGCTAGAGAATCGGTGAACACTGAAGCTTTCTTT,CSARESVNTEAFF
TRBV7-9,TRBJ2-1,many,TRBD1,TGTGCCAGCAGCTTCCTCCCCGGGACAGGGGCCTACAATGAGCAGTTCTTC,CASSFLPGTGAYNEQFF
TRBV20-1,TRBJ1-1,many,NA,TGCAGTGCCCCCGGCACGGGGGACACTGAAGCTTTCTTT,CSAPGTGDTEAFF
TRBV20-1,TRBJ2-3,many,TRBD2,TGCAGTGCTAGAGATCTAGCGGGAGATGCTGATACGCAGTATTTT,CSARDLAGDADTQYF
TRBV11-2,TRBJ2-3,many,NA,TGTGCCAGCAGCTTCCGAGGGACAGATACGCAGTATTTT,CASSFRGTDTQYF
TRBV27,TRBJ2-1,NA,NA,TGTGCCAGTATGGAGGGGTCGTGGAATAATGAGCAGTTCTTC,CASMEGSWNNEQFF
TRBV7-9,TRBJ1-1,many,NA,TGTGCCAGCAGCTTAGAAGGTACGACTGAAGCTTTCTTT,CASSLEGTTEAFF
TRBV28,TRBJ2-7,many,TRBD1,TGTGCCAGCAGTTACCGTTCGACAGGGGGGGAGCAGTACTTC,CASSYRSTGGEQYF
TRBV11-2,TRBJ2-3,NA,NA,TGTGCCAGCAGCCTGGTCCCAGGATCTAGCACAGATACGCAGTATTTT,CASSLVPGSSTDTQYF
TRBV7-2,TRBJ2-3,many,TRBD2,TGTGCCAGCCTTGTTAGCGGGAGGGCCTCAGATACGCAGTATTTT,CASLVSGRASDTQYF
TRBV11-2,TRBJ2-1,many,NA,TGTGCCAGCAGCTTAAGGCGTCTTAGGGGTAGTCACAATGAGCAGTTCTTC,CASSLRRLRGSHNEQFF
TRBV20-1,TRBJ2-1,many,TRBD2,TGCAGTGCTAGAGGGCTAGCGGGGGGTCCGAGCTCCTACAATGAGCAGTTCTTC,CSARGLAGGPSSYNEQFF
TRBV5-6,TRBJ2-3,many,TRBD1,TGTGCCAGCACCGGGACAGGCCGCACAGATACGCAGTATTTT,CASTGTGRTDTQYF
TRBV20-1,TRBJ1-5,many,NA,TGCAGTGCTAGAGAGGGTCAGCCCCAGCATTTT,CSAREGQPQHF
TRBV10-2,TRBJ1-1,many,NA,TGCGCCAGCAGGGTTATTGACACTGAAGCTTTCTTT,CASRVIDTEAFF
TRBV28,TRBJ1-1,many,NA,TGTGCCACAGGGGTGTGGACTGAAGCTTTCTTT,CATGVWTEAFF
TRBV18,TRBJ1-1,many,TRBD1,TGTGCCAGCACGGGACAGGGGAACACTGAAGCTTTCTTT,CASTGQGNTEAFF
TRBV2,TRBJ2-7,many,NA,TGTGCCAGCAAGCGGCCAGGGGCCTCCTACGAGCAGTACTTC,CASKRPGASYEQYF
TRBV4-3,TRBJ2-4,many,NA,TGCGCCAGCAGCCAAGACGTGAATAGCTTCGACATTCAGTACTTC,CASSQDVNSFDIQYF
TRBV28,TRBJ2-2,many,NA,TGTGCCAGCTTCGAACGGGCTAACACCGGGGAGCTGTTTTTT,CASFERANTGELFF
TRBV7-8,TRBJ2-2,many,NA,TGTGCCAGCAGCTTGGTAGCGGAGGTAACCGGGGAGCTGTTTTTT,CASSLVAEVTGELFF
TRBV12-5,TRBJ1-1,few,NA,TGTGCTACGAGCCGGGACACGAACACTGAAGCTTTCTTT,CATSRDTNTEAFF
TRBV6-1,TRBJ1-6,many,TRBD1,TGTGCCAGCAGTCCCCGGGACAGGGTCTCGGAGGCCCTCCACTTT,CASSPRDRVSEALHF
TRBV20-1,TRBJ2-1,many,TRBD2,TGCAGTGCTCCTCCGGTAGCGGGGCACTACAATGAGCAGTTCTTC,CSAPPVAGHYNEQFF
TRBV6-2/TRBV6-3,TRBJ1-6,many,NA,TGTGCCAGCAGTTCGGTGGGAGATAATTCACCCCTCCACTTT,CASSSVGDNSPLHF
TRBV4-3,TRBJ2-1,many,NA,TGCGCCAGCAGCCAAGAACGAGGACTATACAATGAGCAGTTCTTC,CASSQERGLYNEQFF
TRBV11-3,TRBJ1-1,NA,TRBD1,TGTGCCAGCAGCTCAGGACAGGGAGGGACTGAAGCTTTCTTT,CASSSGQGGTEAFF
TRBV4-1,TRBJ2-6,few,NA,TGCGCCAGCGGGTCCGGTGGGGCCAACGTCCTGACTTTC,CASGSGGANVLTF
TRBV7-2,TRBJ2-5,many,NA,TGTGCCAGCAGCTTAGTGCAGTACCAAGAGACCCAGTACTTC,CASSLVQYQETQYF
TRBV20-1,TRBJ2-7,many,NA,TGCAGTGCTACAGAATCTCGGGGCCCAGGGAGTTACGAGCAGTACTTC,CSATESRGPGSYEQYF
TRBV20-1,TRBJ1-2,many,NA,TGCAGTGCTGGTCGGGGGGAAGTCGGTGGCTACACCTTC,CSAGRGEVGGYTF
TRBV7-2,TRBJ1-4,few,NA,TGTGCCAGCAGCTTAGATAGCAGTGGGGAAAAACTGTTTTTT,CASSLDSSGEKLFF
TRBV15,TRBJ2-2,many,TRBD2,TGTGCCACCAGCAGAGCGGGGGGGAACACCGGGGAGCTGTTTTTT,CATSRAGGNTGELFF
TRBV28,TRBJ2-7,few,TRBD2,TGTGCCAGCAGAGAACTAGCGGGCCACGAGCAGTACTTC,CASRELAGHEQYF
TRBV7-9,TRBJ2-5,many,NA,TGTGCCAGCAGCCGGGATACCCAAGAGACCCAGTACTTC,CASSRDTQETQYF
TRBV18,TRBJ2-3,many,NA,TGTGCCAGCTCACCCAGGGTAACAGATACGCAGTATTTT,CASSPRVTDTQYF
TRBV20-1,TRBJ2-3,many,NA,TGCAGTGCTAGCGGGCGCACAGATACGCAGTATTTT,CSASGRTDTQYF
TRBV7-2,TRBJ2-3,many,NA,TGTGCCAGCAGCTCGTTGGTGAAGAGAGGGGATACGCAGTATTTT,CASSSLVKRGDTQYF
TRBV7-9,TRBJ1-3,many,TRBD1,TGTGCCAGCAGCCTGGACAGGGCTGGAAACACCATATATTTT,CASSLDRAGNTIYF
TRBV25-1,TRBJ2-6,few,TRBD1,TGTGCCAGCAGTGTTCGGCAGGGGGCTGCTGGGGCCAACGTCCTGACTTTC,CASSVRQGAAGANVLTF
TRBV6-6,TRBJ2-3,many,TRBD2,TGTGCCAGCAGTCCCCATAGCGGGGGGGAGTCAGATACGCAGTATTTT,CASSPHSGGESDTQYF
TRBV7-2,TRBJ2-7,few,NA,TGTGCCAGCAGCTTAGAAGTAGGAGTGATCTACGAGCAGTACTTC,CASSLEVGVIYEQYF